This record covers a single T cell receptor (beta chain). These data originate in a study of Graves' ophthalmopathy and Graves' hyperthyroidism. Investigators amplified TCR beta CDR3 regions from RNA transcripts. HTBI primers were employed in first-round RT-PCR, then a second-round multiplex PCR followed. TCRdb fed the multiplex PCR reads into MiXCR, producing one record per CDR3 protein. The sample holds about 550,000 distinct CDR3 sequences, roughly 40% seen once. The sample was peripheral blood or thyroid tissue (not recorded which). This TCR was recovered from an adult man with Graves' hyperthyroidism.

CDR3 sequence reads: CASSLATGRAQHF. The CDR3 bases are TGTGCCAGCAGCTTAGCGACGGGAAGGGCTCAGCATTTT. This chain uses TRBV7-9 with TRBJ1-5; D is undetermined. This CDR3 region has 13 residues. V shed 0 bases and J shed 13 bases, with 13 bases lying between them. Germline assignment: CDR1 SEHNR and CDR2 FQNEAQ (reference sequence).